Below are 11 T cell receptor beta chains sequenced from a single sample in a study of control samples from healthy donors and cancer patients (dated by TCRdb to 2019 to 2021). Libraries were constructed by the immunoSEQ multiplex PCR assay. TCRdb took over this immuneACCESS table, retaining in-frame rearrangements with V and J assigned. Such tables are incomplete; in checked studies, under half of the missing clones stem from an unresolved V gene, and the remainder is unexplained. The sample table contains about 28,000 clones; only one count was recorded for about nine tenths of them. The top ten hold less than 15% of the sample. The sequenced sample was PBMCs. These receptors were taken from a man aged 50 to 60 with lung cancer.

V gene TRBV9 combines with J gene TRBJ1-4; D possibly corresponds to TRBD1 (6 bases). Germline V gene data show CDR1 as SGDLS and CDR2 as YYNGEE. V lost 3 bases and J lost 8, with 17 bases in between. CDR3 length equals 15 residues. The CDR3 here is CASSDQTGRREKLFF. DNA for the CDR3: TGTGCCAGCAGCGATCAGACAGGCCGGAGGGAAAAACTGTTTTTT. Full variable domain (rest looked up from reference TRBV9 and TRBJ1-4): DSGVTQTPKHLITATGQRVTLRCSPRSGDLSVYWYQQSLDQGLQFLIQYYNGEERAKGNILERFSAQQFPDLHSELNLSSLELGDSALYFCASSDQTGRREKLFFGSGTQLSVL.

This chain joins TRBV7-6 and TRBJ2-1, with TRBD2 matching over 7 bases. J lost 6 bases, V lost 1 base, and 9 bases had no gene match. The CDR3 is 16 residues long. Per the germline V gene, CDR1 is SGHVS and CDR2 is FNYEAQ. CDR3 nucleotide sequence: TGTGCCAGCAGCTTAGATGGGACGGGGGGAGTCAATGAGCAGTTCTTC. Its translation is CASSLDGTGGVNEQFF. The variable domain in full, completed from reference TRBV7-6 and TRBJ2-1, reads GAGVSQSPRYKVTKRGQDVALRCDPISGHVSLYWYRQALGQGPEFLTYFNYEAQQDKSGLPNDRFSAERPEGSISTLTIQRTEQRDSAMYRCASSLDGTGGVNEQFFGPGTRLTVL.

The chain links TRBV18 to TRBJ2-2, with TRBD1 matching 7 bases. Germline V CDR1 and CDR2: KGHSH, LQKENI. The J segment lost 1 base and the V segment lost 1 base, leaving 3 bases of the junction unmatched. CDR3 length: 16 residues. The CDR3 loop reads CASSPLRQGNTGELFF. The CDR3 bases are TGTGCCAGCTCACCACTCAGACAGGGGAACACCGGGGAGCTGTTTTTT. Complete variable domain (other parts from reference TRBV18 and TRBJ2-2): NAGVMQNPRHLVRRRGQEARLRCSPMKGHSHVYWYRQLPEEGLKFMVYLQKENIIDESGMPKERFSAEFPKEGPSILRIQQVVRGDSAAYFCASSPLRQGNTGELFFGEGSRLTVL.

The chain is built from TRBV14 and TRBJ2-3; D uncertain. The CDR3 covers 13 residues. With 2 bases removed from V and 8 bases from J, the gap between germline ends came to 11 bases. Germline loops: CDR1 SGHDN, CDR2 FVKESK. The CDR3 sequence: CASSQTTGATQYF. In DNA, the CDR3 is TGTGCCAGCAGCCAAACGACGGGTGCTACGCAGTATTTT.

This chain uses TRBV29-1 with TRBJ2-5; D call uncertain. Per the germline V gene, CDR1 is SQVTM and CDR2 is ANQGSEA. V was pared by 8 bases and J by 3 bases, with 13 bases between. There are 12 residues in the CDR3. The CDR3 region has the DNA TGCAGCATCATAAAAGAGGAAGAGACCCAGTACTTC. This translates into CSIIKEEETQYF.

This chain links TRBV6-5 with TRBJ2-1; the match to TRBD1 covers 7 bases. Trimming at V came to 4 bases and at J to 9 bases, leaving 12 bases not matched to a gene. Germline V gene data show CDR1 as MNHEY and CDR2 as SVGAGI. The CDR3 is 15 residues long. This CDR3 is CASSSSTGIVGEQFF. The CDR3 DNA sequence: TGTGCCAGCAGTTCGTCGACAGGGATCGTAGGTGAGCAGTTCTTC.

The chain joins TRBV7-9 to TRBJ2-5; 12 bases line up with TRBD2. This CDR3 region has 19 residues. V shed 5 bases and J 0 bases; nucleotides not matched to a gene: 13. Germline V gene sequence: CDR1 SEHNR, CDR2 FQNEAQ (reference sequence). The CDR3 is CASSTRLAGDSTYQETQYF. The CDR3 coding sequence is TGTGCCAGCAGCACCCGACTAGCGGGGGATTCAACTTACCAAGAGACCCAGTACTTC.

By proportion, this clone is medium-sized (0.01 to 0.1%). One end of the junction does not line up with germline, which may come from a read error. The chain employs TRBV11-3 and TRBJ2-3, with 7 bases fitting TRBD1. CDR1 is SGHNT, CDR2 YENEEA, per germline. CDR3 length equals 12 residues. CDR3 coding DNA: TGTGCCAGCAGCTTTATGGACAGGACCCCTAGTTTT. This codes for CASSFMDRTPSF.

V usage is TRBV29-1 and J usage is TRBJ1-4; possibly TRBD1 for D (5 bases). The CDR3 length is 12 residues. Trimming removed 7 bases at V and 5 bases at J, with 11 bases between. Per germline, CDR1 SQVTM and CDR2 ANQGSEA. CDR3 DNA sequence: TGCAGCGCGGGACGCAGAAATGAAAAACTGTTTTTT. Amino acids: CSAGRRNEKLFF.

This chain links TRBV5-1 with TRBJ1-2, with TRBD1 as a possible D gene (5 bases). Germline V gene sequence: CDR1 SGHRS, CDR2 YFSETQ. The CDR3 has 15 residues. Deletions cut 5 bases from V and 0 bases from J, with 14 bases between. The CDR3 DNA sequence: TGCGCCAGCAGACCTCTTCCGGGGCCTAACTATGGCTACACCTTC. It encodes CASRPLPGPNYGYTF.

DNA for the CDR3: TGTGCCAGCAGGACAACAGCTAACTATGGCTACACCTTC. This encodes CASRTTANYGYTF. This chain joins TRBV28 and TRBJ1-2; D uncertain. With 6 bases removed from V and 0 bases from J, the gap between germline ends came to 8 bases. The germline CDR1 and CDR2 sequences are MDHEN and SYDVKM. This CDR3 spans 13 amino acids.